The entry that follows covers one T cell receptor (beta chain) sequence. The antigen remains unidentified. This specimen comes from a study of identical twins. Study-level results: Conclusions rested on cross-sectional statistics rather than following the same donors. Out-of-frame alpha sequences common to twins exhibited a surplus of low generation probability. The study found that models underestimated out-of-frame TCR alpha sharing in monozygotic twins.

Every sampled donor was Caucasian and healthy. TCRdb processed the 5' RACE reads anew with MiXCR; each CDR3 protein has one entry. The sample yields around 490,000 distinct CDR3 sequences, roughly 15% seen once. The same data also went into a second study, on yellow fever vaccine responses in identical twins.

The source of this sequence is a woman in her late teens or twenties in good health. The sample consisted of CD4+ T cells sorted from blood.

For the CDR3, the DNA is TGTGCCAGCAAAATACCGGGACTAGACTTTAATGAGCAGTTCTTC. The encoded protein is CASKIPGLDFNEQFF. The chain has TRBV7-6 and TRBJ2-1, with TRBD2 matching 8 bases. CDR1 SGHVS and CDR2 FNYEAQ come from the germline V gene. This CDR3 has 15 residues. Trimming removed 7 bases from V and 7 bases from J; junction bases left unmatched: 12. Looking up the rest from reference TRBV7-6 and TRBJ2-1 gives the full variable domain: GAGVSQSPRYKVTKRGQDVALRCDPISGHVSLYWYRQALGQGPEFLTYFNYEAQQDKSGLPNDRFSAERPEGSISTLTIQRTEQRDSAMYRCASKIPGLDFNEQFFGPGTRLTVL.